These T cell receptor beta chains were read from a single sample in a study of PD-1 blockade in classical Hodgkin lymphoma. The data were produced by immunoSEQ multiplex PCR, yet TCRdb's version contains in-frame clones alone and is incomplete. Here the sample spans some 70,000 clones, more than 85% being singletons. Sequenced material: peripheral blood mononuclear cells (PBMCs). All receptors derive from a human donor with classical Hodgkin lymphoma. Each CDR3 is given with its conserved first and last residue. Fields, in order: D gene, V gene, J gene, clone size, CDR3 protein, CDR3 DNA. A D gene is named only where the DNA matches it firmly. Clone size is shown for a subset of rows, as once, few, many or a class of expanded clone.

-	TRBV19	TRBJ1-2	-	CASSIMRNGYTF	TGTGCCAGTAGTATTATGCGCAATGGCTACACCTTC
-	TRBV7-8	TRBJ1-3	-	CASSLGGSGNTIYF	TGTGCCAGCAGCTTAGGTGGCTCTGGAAACACCATATATTTT
TRBD2	TRBV4-2	TRBJ2-4	once	CASSQDYSWRGAGNIQYF	TGTGCCAGCAGCCAAGATTACTCATGGCGGGGGGCCGGAAACATTCAGTACTTC
-	TRBV6-1	TRBJ2-5	few	CASSAPLTGRQTQYF	TGTGCCAGCAGTGCGCCCCTTACAGGGAGGCAGACCCAGTACTTC
-	TRBV27	TRBJ2-2	-	CASSLLGSQNTGELFF	TGTGCCAGCAGTTTATTAGGCAGCCAGAACACCGGGGAGCTGTTTTTT
TRBD1	TRBV9	TRBJ2-2	-	CASSRQGLGNTGELFF	TGTGCCAGCAGCCGACAGGGGTTGGGGAACACCGGGGAGCTGTTTTTT
TRBD1	TRBV6-1	TRBJ1-1	-	CASSRTGSEAFF	TGTGCCAGCAGTAGGACAGGGTCAGAAGCTTTCTTT
TRBD1	TRBV19	TRBJ1-2	-	CASSARQGRLSGDYGYTF	TGTGCCAGTAGTGCTAGACAGGGTAGGCTTTCGGGGGACTATGGCTACACCTTC
-	TRBV11-3	TRBJ2-2	-	CASSSPSQAGAPGELFF	TGTGCCAGCAGCTCCCCTTCCCAAGCAGGGGCCCCCGGGGAGCTGTTTTTT
TRBD1	TRBV27	TRBJ2-5	-	CASSSGGWVKETQYF	TGTGCCAGCAGTTCAGGGGGCTGGGTAAAAGAGACCCAGTACTTC
-	TRBV19	TRBJ1-1	-	CASSITGKNTEAFF	TGTGCCAGTAGTATCACAGGGAAAAACACTGAAGCTTTCTTT
-	TRBV7-9	TRBJ1-6	-	CASSQGGKPLHF	TGTGCCAGCAGCCAAGGGGGGAAGCCCCTCCACTTT
-	TRBV4-3	TRBJ2-1	-	CASSQDPLGEQFF	TGCGCCAGCAGCCAAGATCCGTTGGGGGAGCAGTTCTTC
-	TRBV6-5	TRBJ2-4	-	CASSYSIGSGKNIQYF	TGTGCCAGCAGTTACTCGATCGGGAGTGGCAAAAACATTCAGTACTTC
-	TRBV19	TRBJ2-6	once	CASRGGSGANVLTF	TGTGCCAGTAGAGGAGGCTCTGGGGCCAACGTCCTGACTTTC
TRBD2	TRBV18	TRBJ2-7	-	CASSPLGAGLTYEQYF	TGTGCCAGCTCTCCCTTGGGAGCGGGACTAACCTACGAGCAGTACTTC
-	TRBV10-3	TRBJ2-6	-	CAISARTGANVLTF	TGTGCCATCAGTGCTAGGACTGGGGCCAACGTCCTGACTTTC
-	TRBV28	TRBJ1-2	once	CASSFPVSYGYTF	TGTGCCAGCAGTTTCCCGGTCAGCTATGGCTACACCTTC
-	TRBV5-5	TRBJ1-5	-	CASSSGGANQPQHF	TGTGCCAGCAGCTCGGGGGGGGCGAATCAGCCCCAGCATTTT
-	TRBV19	TRBJ1-5	-	CASRSSFSNQPQHF	TGTGCCAGTAGGAGCAGCTTCAGCAATCAGCCCCAGCATTTT
-	TRBV5-5	TRBJ2-7	-	CASTLAHTGIEQYF	TGTGCCAGCACCCTCGCTCATACAGGGATTGAGCAGTACTTC
TRBD1	TRBV5-6	TRBJ1-1	-	CASSLDTGATEAFF	TGTGCCAGCAGCTTGGATACAGGGGCCACTGAAGCTTTCTTT
-	TRBV5-1	TRBJ1-2	-	CASPRGVYTF	TGCGCCAGCCCGCGTGGAGTCTACACCTTC
-	TRBV7-2	TRBJ1-2	-	CASSLGGGGGNGYTF	TGTGCCAGCAGCTTAGGGGGGGGTGGTGGAAACGGCTACACCTTC
-	TRBV7-2	TRBJ1-2	-	CASSLSNRGSDYGYTF	TGTGCCAGCAGCTTATCCAACCGAGGGTCAGACTATGGCTACACCTTC
TRBD1	TRBV19	TRBJ1-4	few	CASSPDREGTNEKLFF	TGTGCCAGTAGCCCCGACAGGGAAGGAACTAATGAAAAACTGTTTTTT
TRBD2	TRBV5-4	TRBJ2-3	-	CASSSGTSRSTDTQYF	TGTGCCAGCAGTTCCGGGACTAGCAGGAGCACAGATACGCAGTATTTT
-	TRBV19	TRBJ1-4	-	CASAPFRANEKLFF	TGTGCCAGTGCCCCATTCCGTGCTAATGAAAAACTGTTTTTT
-	TRBV25-1	TRBJ2-7	few	CASSGGGMYEQYF	TGTGCCAGCAGTGGGGGGGGCATGTACGAGCAGTACTTC
TRBD2	TRBV10-3	TRBJ2-2	-	CAIRSPGLAGGDTGELFF	TGTGCCATCAGGAGTCCGGGACTAGCGGGAGGCGACACCGGGGAGCTGTTTTTT
TRBD1	TRBV2	TRBJ1-5	-	CASRLTGEKNQPQHF	TGTGCCAGCAGGCTGACAGGGGAGAAAAATCAGCCCCAGCATTTT
-	TRBV7-3	TRBJ1-1	-	CASSLSPLNTEAFF	TGTGCCAGCAGCTTATCCCCCTTGAACACTGAAGCTTTCTTT